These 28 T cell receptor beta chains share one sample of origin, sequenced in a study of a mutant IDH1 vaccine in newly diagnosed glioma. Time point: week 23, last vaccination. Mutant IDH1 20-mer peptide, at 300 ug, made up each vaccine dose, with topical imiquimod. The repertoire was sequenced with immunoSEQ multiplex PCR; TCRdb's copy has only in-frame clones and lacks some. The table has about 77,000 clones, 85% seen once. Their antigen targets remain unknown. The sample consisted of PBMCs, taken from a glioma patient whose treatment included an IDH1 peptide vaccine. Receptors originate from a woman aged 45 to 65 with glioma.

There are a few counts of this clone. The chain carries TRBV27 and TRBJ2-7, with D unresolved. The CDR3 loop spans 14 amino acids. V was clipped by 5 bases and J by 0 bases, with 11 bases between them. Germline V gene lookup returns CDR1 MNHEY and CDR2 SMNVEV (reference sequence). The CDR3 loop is CASSPLESSYEQYF. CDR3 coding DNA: TGTGCCAGCAGTCCACTCGAAAGCTCCTACGAGCAGTACTTC.

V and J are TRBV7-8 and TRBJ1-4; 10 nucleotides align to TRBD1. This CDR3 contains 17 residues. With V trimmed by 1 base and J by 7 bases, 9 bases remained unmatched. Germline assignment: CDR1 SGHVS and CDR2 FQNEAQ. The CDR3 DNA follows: TGTGCCAGCAGCTTAGAAGACAGGGGGCGCATAGGTGAAAAACTGTTTTTT. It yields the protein CASSLEDRGRIGEKLFF.

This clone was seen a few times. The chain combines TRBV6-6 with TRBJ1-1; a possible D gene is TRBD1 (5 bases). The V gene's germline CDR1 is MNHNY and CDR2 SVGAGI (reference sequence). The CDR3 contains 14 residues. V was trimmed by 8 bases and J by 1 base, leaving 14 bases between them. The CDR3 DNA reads TGTGCCAGCTCCCCCCCCAGGGAGAACACTGAAGCTTTCTTT. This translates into CASSPPRENTEAFF.

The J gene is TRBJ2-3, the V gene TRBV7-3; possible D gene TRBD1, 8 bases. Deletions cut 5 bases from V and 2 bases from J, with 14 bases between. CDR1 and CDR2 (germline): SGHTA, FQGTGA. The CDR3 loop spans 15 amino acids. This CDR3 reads CASSVTGDYTDTQYF. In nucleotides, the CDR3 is TGTGCCAGCAGCGTGACAGGGGACTACACAGATACGCAGTATTTT.

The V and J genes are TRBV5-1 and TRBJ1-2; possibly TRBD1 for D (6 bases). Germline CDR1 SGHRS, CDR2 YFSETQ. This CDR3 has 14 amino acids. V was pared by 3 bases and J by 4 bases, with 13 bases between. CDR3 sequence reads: CASSSGQTSYGYTF. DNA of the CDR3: TGCGCCAGCAGCTCCGGACAGACAAGCTATGGCTACACCTTC.

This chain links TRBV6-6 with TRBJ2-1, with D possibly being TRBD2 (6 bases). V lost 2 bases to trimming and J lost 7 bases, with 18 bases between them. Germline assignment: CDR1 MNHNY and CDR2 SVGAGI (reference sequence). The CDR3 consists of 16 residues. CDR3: CASSYAKTGTRNEQFF. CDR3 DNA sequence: TGTGCCAGCAGTTACGCAAAAACCGGGACTCGGAATGAGCAGTTCTTC.

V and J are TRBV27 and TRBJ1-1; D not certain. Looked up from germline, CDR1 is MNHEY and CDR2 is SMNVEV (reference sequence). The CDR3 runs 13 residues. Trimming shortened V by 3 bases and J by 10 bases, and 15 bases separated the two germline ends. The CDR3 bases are TGTGCCAGCAGTTTGGGCGCTCACGGAGGAGCTTTCTTT. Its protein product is CASSLGAHGGAFF.

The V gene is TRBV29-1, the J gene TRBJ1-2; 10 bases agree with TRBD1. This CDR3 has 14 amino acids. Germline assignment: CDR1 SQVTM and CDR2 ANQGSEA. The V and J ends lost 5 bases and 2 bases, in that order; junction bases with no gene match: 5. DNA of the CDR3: TGCAGCGTTCGAAGACAGGGGGCGAACTATGGCTACACCTTC. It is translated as CSVRRQGANYGYTF.

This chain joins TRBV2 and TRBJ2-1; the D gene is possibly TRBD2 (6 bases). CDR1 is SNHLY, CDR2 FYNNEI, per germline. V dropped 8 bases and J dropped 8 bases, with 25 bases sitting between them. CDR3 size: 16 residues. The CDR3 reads CASGRRGVGPGHEQFF. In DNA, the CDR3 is TGTGCCAGCGGGAGGAGGGGCGTTGGGCCGGGGCATGAGCAGTTCTTC.

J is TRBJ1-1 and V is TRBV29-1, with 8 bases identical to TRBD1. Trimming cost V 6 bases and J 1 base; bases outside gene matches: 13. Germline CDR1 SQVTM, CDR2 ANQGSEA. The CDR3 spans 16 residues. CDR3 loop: CSVQRQTGARNTEAFF. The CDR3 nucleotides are TGCAGCGTCCAACGACAGACAGGGGCGAGGAACACTGAAGCTTTCTTT. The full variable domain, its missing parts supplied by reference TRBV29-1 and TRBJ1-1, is SAVISQKPSRDICQRGTSLTIQCQVDSQVTMMFWYRQQPGQSLTLIATANQGSEATYESGFVIDKFPISRPNLTFSTLTVSNMSPEDSSIYLCSVQRQTGARNTEAFFGQGTRLTVV.

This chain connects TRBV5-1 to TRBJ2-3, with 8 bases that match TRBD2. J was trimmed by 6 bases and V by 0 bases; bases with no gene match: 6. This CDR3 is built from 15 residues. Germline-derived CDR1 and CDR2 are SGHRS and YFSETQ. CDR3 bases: TGCGCCAGCAGCTTGGGGGCGGGAGGCCATGATACGCAGTATTTT. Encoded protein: CASSLGAGGHDTQYF.

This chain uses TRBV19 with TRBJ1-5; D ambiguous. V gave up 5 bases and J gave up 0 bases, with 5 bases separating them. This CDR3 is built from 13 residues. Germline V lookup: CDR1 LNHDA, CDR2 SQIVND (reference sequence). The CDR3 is CASSSSSNQPQHF. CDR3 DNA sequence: TGTGCCAGTAGTTCAAGTAGCAATCAGCCCCAGCATTTT.

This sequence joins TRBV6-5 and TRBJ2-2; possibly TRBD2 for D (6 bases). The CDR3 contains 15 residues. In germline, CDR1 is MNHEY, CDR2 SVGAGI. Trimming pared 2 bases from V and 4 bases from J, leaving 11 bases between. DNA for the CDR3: TGTGCCAGCAGTTACGGGGCGGGATCCACCGGGGAGCTGTTTTTT. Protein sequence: CASSYGAGSTGELFF.

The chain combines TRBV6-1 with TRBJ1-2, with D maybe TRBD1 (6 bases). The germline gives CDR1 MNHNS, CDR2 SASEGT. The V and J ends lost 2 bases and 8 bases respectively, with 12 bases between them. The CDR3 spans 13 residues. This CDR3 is CASSETGSEGYTF. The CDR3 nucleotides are TGTGCCAGCAGTGAAACAGGGTCAGAAGGCTACACCTTC.

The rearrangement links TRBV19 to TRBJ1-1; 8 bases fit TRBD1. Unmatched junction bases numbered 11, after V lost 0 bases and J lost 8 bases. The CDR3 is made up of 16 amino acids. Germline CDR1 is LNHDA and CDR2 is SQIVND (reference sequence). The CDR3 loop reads CASSIEAGGGSTEAFF. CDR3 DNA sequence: TGTGCCAGTAGTATAGAGGCAGGGGGCGGGTCCACCGAAGCTTTCTTT.

The CDR3 sequence is CASSPQGLTPYNEQFF. DNA of the CDR3: TGTGCCAGCAGCCCCCAAGGACTGACCCCCTACAATGAGCAGTTCTTC. This rearrangement joins TRBV13 to TRBJ2-1, with a possible D match to TRBD2 (5 bases). V was cut by 5 bases and J by 2 bases, with 16 bases left in between. Germline assignment: CDR1 PRHDT and CDR2 FYEKMQ (reference sequence). The CDR3 contains 16 residues.

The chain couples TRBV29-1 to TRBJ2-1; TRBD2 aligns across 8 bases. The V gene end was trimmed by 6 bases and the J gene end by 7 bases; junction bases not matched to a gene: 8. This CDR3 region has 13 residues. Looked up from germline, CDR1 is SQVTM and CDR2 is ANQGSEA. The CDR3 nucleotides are TGCAGCGTCGGGAGGGCCGCGATAAATGAGCAGTTCTTC. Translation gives CSVGRAAINEQFF.

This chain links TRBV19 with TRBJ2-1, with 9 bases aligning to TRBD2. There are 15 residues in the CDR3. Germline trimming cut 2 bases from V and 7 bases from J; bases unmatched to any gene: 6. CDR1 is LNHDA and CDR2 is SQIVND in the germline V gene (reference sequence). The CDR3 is CASSIQGLAGNEQFF. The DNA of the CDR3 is TGTGCCAGTAGTATACAGGGACTAGCCGGTAATGAGCAGTTCTTC.

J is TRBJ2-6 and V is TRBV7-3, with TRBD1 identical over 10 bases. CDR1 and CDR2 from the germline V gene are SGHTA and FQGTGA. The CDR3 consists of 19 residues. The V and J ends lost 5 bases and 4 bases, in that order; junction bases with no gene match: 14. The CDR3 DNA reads TGTGCCAGCAGCCCAACCGGACAGGGGGTACTCTCCGGGGCCAACGTCCTGACTTTC. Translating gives CASSPTGQGVLSGANVLTF.

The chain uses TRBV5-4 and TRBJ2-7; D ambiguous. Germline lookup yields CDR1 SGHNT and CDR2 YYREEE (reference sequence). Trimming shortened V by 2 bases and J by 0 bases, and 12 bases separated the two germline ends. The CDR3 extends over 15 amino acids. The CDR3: CASSLSTLSSYEQYF. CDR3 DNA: TGTGCCAGCAGCTTAAGCACTTTGAGCTCCTACGAGCAGTACTTC.

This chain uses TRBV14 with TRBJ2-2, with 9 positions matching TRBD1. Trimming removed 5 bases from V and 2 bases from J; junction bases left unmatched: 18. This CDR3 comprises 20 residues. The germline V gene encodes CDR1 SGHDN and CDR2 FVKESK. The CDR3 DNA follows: TGTGCCAGCAGCACCCGAGGGCGAACCGGGACAGGGTCTAACACCGGGGAGCTGTTTTTT. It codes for CASSTRGRTGTGSNTGELFF.

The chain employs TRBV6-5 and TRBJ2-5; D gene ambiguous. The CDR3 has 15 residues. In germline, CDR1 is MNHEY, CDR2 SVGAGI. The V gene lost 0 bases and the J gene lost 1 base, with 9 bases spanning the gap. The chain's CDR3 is CASSYSSSPQETQYF. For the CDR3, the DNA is TGTGCCAGCAGTTACTCGAGTAGCCCCCAAGAGACCCAGTACTTC.

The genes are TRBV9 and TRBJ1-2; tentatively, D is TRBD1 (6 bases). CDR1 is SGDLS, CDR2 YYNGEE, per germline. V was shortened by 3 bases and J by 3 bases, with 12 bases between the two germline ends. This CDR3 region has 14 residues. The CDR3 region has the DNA TGTGCCAGCAGCGCAAGACAGGCCCACTATGGCTACACCTTC. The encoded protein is CASSARQAHYGYTF.

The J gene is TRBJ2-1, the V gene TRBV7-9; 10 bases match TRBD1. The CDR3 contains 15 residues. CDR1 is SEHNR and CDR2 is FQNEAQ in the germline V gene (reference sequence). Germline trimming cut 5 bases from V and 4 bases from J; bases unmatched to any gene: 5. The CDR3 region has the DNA TGTGCCAGCAGCCCCGACAGGGGGCAATACAATGAGCAGTTCTTC. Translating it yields CASSPDRGQYNEQFF.

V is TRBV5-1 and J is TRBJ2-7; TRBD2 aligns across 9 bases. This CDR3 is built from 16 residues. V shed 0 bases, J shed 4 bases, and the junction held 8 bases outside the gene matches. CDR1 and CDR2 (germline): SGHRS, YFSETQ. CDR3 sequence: CASSLAKTSGKYEQYF. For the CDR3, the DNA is TGCGCCAGCAGCTTGGCCAAGACTAGCGGAAAGTACGAGCAGTACTTC.

CDR3 nucleotides: TGTGCCAGCAGCCTAGCGGGTCCCTCCTACAATGAGCAGTTCTTC. It specifies CASSLAGPSYNEQFF. The J gene is TRBJ2-1, the V gene TRBV28, with TRBD2 matching 8 bases. The CDR3 length is 15 residues. V was pared by 6 bases and J by 0 bases, with 4 bases of the junction left unmatched. Germline V gives CDR1 MDHEN, CDR2 SYDVKM. Full variable domain (remainder filled in from reference TRBV28 and TRBJ2-1): DVKVTQSSRYLVKRTGEKVFLECVQDMDHENMFWYRQDPGLGLRLIYFSYDVKMKEKGDIPEGYSVSREKKERFSLILESASTNQTSMYLCASSLAGPSYNEQFFGPGTRLTVL.

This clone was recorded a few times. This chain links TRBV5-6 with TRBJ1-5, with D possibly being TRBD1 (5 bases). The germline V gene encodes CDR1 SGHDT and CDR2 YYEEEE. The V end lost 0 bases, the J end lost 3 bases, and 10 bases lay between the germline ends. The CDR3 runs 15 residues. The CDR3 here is CASSLGPGVNQPQHF. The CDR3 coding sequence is TGTGCCAGCAGCTTGGGGCCGGGGGTCAATCAGCCCCAGCATTTT.

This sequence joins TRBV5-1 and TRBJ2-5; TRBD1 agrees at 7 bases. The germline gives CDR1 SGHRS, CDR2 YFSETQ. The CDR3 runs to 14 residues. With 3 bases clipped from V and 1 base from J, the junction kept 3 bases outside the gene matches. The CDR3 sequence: CASSSTGIQETQYF. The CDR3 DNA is TGCGCCAGCAGCTCGACAGGGATCCAAGAGACCCAGTACTTC.